The sequence of this T cell receptor beta chain was determined in a study of read filtering for tumor transcriptome and immune sequencing. From around 0.4 ug of RNA, a library with molecular barcoded alpha/delta and beta/gamma adaptors was made. TCRdb re-derived calls from the reads in MiXCR, one entry per CDR3 protein. The sample has 20,000 or so distinct CDR3 sequences; around a fifth are singletons. Looked up from germline, CDR1 is SGHRS and CDR2 is YFSETQ. Trimming removed 0 bases from V and 3 bases from J; junction bases left unmatched: 2. The CDR3 is made up of 16 amino acids. This clonotype has a count of ten or more.

Source material: a population of CD138-negative cells sorted from bone marrow. The TCR comes from a donor aged 40 or older with multiple myeloma. This rearrangement joins TRBV5-1 to TRBJ2-3; 12 nucleotides line up with TRBD2. The DNA for the CDR3 is TGCGCCAGCAGCTTGGGACTAGCGGGGGTGACAGATACGCAGTATTTT. Amino acid sequence: CASSLGLAGVTDTQYF.